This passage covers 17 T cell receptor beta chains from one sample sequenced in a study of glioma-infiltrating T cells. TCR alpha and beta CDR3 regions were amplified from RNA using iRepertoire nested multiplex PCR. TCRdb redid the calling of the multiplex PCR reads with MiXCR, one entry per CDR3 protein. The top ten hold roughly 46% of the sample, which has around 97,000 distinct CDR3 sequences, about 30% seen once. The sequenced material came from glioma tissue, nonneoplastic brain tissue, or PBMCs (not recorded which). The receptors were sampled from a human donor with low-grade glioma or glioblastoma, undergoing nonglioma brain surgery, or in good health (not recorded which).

The CDR3: CAWSLATDTQYF. The DNA for the CDR3 is TGTGCCTGGAGCCTGGCTACAGATACGCAGTATTTT. The chain links TRBV30 to TRBJ2-3; no reliable D call. The V and J ends lost 3 bases and 3 bases respectively, with 7 bases between them. Germline V gene lookup returns CDR1 GTSNPN and CDR2 SVGIG (reference sequence). The length of the CDR3 is 12 residues.

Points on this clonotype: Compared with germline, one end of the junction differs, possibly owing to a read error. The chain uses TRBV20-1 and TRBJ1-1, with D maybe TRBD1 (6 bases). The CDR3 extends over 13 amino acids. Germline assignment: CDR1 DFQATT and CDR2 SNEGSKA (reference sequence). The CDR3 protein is CSARGTGNTEVFF. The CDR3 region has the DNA TGCAGTGCTAGAGGAACAGGGAACACTGAAGTTTTCTTT.

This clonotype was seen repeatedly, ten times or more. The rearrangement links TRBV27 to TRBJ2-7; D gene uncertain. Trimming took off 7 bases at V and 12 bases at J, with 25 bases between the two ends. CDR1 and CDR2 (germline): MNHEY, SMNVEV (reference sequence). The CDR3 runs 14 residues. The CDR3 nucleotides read TGTGCCAGCACTCTGTGGGGTCCCTCACGTCGATTGTACTTC. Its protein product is CASTLWGPSRRLYF.

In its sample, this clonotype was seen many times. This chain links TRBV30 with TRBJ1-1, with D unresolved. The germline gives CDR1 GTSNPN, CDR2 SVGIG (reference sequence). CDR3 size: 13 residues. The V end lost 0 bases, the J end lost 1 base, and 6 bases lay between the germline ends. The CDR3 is CAWSVDTNTEAFF. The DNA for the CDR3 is TGTGCCTGGAGTGTAGACACGAACACTGAAGCTTTCTTT. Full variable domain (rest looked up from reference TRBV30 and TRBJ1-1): SQTIHQWPATLVQPVGSPLSLECTVEGTSNPNLYWYRQAAGRGLQLLFYSVGIGQISSEVPQNLSASRPQDRQFILSSKKLLLSDSGFYLCAWSVDTNTEAFFGQGTRLTVV.

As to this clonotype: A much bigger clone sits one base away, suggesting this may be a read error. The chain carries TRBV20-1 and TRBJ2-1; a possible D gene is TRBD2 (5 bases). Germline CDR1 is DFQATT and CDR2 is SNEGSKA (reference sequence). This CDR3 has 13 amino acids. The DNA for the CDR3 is TGCAGTGCTAGGAGGAACCTACGGGATGAGCGGTTCTTC. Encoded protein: CSARRNLRDERFF.

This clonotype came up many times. CDR3 sequence reads: CASSFGQNLMNTEAFF. CDR3 nucleotide sequence: TGTGCCAGCAGCTTCGGGCAGAATCTCATGAACACTGAAGCTTTCTTT. The J gene is TRBJ1-1, the V gene TRBV11-2; D unresolved. The germline V and J ends were trimmed by 3 bases and 0 bases, with 14 bases remaining between them. The CDR3 extends over 16 amino acids. Per the germline V gene, CDR1 is SGHAT and CDR2 is FQNNGV.

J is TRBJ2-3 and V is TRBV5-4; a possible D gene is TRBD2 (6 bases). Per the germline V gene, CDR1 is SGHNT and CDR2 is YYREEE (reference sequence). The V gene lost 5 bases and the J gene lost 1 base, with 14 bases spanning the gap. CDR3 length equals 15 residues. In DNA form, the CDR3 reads TGTGCCAGCAGTCAGAGTACGGGAGGCACAGATACGCAGTATTTT. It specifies CASSQSTGGTDTQYF.

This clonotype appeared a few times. CDR3 coding DNA: TGTGCCAGCAGCTTGACAAACACCGGGGAGCTGTTTTTT. Its translation is CASSLTNTGELFF. The V call is TRBV11-2, the J call TRBJ2-2; D is unclear. Trimming took 3 bases from V and 2 from J, leaving 4 bases between them. This CDR3 is built from 13 residues. Germline loops: CDR1 SGHAT, CDR2 FQNNGV.

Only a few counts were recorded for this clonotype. This chain's CDR3 is CASSTGTGGVTQYF. In DNA, the CDR3 is TGTGCCAGCAGCACTGGGACAGGGGGGGTGACCCAGTACTTC. The V and J genes are TRBV7-9 and TRBJ2-5; 11 positions agree with TRBD1. This CDR3 comprises 14 residues. The germline CDR1 and CDR2 sequences are SEHNR and FQNEAQ (reference sequence). The ends lost 5 bases at V and 7 bases at J; junction bases unmatched: 6.

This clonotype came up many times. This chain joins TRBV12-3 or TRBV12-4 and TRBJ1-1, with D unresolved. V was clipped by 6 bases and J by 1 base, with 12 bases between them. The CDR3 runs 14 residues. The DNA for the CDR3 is TGTGCCAGCAGGTCGGACGGAGCGAACACTGAAGCTTTCTTT. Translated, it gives CASRSDGANTEAFF.

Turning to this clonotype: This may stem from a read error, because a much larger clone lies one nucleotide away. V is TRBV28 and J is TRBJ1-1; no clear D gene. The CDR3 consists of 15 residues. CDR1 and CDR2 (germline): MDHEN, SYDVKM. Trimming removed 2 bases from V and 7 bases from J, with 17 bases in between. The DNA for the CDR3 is TGTGCCAGCAGTTTAGTATTCAAGGACCTACATGAAGCTTTCTTT. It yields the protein CASSLVFKDLHEAFF.

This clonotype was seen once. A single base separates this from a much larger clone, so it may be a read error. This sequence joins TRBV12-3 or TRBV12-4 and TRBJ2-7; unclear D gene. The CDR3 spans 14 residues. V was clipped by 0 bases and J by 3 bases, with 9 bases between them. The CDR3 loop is CASSLAGVGYEQYF. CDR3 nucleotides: TGTGCCAGCAGTTTAGCAGGAGTCGGCTACGAGCAGTACTTC.

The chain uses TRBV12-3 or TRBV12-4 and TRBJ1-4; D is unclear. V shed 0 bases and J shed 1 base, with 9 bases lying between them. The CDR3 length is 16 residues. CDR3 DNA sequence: TGTGCCAGCAGTTTAGCTTCGGTGGGAACTAATGAAAAACTGTTTTTT. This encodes CASSLASVGTNEKLFF.

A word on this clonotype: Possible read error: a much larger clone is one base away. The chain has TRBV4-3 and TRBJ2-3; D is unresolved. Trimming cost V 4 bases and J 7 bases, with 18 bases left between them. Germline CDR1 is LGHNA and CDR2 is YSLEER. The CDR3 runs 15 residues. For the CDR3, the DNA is TGCGCCAGCAGCCCCAGTCGGAGTGTCGCACATACGCAGTATTTT. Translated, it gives CASSPSRSVAHTQYF.

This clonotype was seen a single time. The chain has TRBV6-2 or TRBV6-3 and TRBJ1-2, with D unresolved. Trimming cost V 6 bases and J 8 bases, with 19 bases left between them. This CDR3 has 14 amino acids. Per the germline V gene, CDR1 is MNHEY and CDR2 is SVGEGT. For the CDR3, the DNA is TGTGCCAGCAGCCAAGGCGCAAGCTTTGGAGGCTACACCTTC. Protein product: CASSQGASFGGYTF.

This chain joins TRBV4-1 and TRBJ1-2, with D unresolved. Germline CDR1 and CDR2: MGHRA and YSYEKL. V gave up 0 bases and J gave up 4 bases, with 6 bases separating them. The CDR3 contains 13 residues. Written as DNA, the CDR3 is TGCGCCAGCAGCCAAGAGGGGATCTATGGCTACACCTTC. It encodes CASSQEGIYGYTF.

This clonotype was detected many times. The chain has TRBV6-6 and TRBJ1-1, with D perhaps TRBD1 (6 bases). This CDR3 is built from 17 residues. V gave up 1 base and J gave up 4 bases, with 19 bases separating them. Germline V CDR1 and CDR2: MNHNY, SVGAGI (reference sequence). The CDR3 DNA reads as TGTGCCAGCAGTTACTTTATTCCGGGACAAATAGGCACTGAAGCTTTCTTT. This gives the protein CASSYFIPGQIGTEAFF.